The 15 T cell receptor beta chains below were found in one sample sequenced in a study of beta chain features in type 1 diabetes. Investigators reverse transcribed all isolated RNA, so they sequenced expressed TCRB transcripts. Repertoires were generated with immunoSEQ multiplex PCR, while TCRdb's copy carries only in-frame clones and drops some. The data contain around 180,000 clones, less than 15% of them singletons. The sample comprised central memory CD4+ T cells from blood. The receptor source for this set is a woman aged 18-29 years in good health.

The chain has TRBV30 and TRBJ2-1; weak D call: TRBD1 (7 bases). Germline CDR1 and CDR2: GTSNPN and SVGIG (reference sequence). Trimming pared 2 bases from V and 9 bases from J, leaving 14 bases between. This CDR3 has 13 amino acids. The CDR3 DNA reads TGTGCCTGGAGTAGGAGGGGGCAGCGTGAGCAGTTCTTC. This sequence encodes CAWSRRGQREQFF. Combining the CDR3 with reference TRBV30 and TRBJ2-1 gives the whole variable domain SQTIHQWPATLVQPVGSPLSLECTVEGTSNPNLYWYRQAAGRGLQLLFYSVGIGQISSEVPQNLSASRPQDRQFILSSKKLLLSDSGFYLCAWSRRGQREQFFGPGTRLTVL.

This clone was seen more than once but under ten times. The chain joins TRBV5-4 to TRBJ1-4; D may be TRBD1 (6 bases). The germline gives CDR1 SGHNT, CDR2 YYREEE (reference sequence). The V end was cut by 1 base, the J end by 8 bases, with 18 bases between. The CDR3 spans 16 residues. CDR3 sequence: CASSLRSGTNQEKLFF. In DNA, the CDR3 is TGTGCCAGCAGCTTGAGATCCGGGACAAACCAAGAAAAACTGTTTTTT.

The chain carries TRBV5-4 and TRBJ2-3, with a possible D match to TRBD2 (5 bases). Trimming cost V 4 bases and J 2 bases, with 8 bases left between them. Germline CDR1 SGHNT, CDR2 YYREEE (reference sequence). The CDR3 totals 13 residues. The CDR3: CASSARDTDTQYF. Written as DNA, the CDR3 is TGTGCCAGCAGCGCCCGGGACACAGATACGCAGTATTTT.

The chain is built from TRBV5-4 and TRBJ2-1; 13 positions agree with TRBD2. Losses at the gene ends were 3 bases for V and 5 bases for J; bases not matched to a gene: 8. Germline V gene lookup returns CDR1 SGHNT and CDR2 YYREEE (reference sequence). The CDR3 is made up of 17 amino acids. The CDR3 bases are TGTGCCAGCAGCTCCATAAGGACTAGCGGGGGTAACAATGAGCAGTTCTTC. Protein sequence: CASSSIRTSGGNNEQFF. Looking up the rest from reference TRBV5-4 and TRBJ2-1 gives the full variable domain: ETGVTQSPTHLIKTRGQQVTLRCSSQSGHNTVSWYQQALGQGPQFIFQYYREEENGRGNFPPRFSGLQFPNYSSELNVNALELDDSALYLCASSSIRTSGGNNEQFFGPGTRLTVL.

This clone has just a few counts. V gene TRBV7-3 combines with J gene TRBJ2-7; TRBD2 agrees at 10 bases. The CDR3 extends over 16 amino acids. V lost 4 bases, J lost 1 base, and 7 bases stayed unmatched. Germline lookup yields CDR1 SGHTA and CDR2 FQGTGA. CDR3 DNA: TGTGCCAGCAGCTCCGGGACTAGCGCCCAATCCTACGAGCAGTACTTC. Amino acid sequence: CASSSGTSAQSYEQYF.

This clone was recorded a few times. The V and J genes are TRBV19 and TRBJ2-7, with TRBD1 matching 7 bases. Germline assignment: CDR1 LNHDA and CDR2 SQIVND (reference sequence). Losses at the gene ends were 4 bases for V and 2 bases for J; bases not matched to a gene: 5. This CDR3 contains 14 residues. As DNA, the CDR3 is TGTGCCAGTAGTAGTTTGGACAGGACCTACGAGCAGTACTTC. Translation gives CASSSLDRTYEQYF.

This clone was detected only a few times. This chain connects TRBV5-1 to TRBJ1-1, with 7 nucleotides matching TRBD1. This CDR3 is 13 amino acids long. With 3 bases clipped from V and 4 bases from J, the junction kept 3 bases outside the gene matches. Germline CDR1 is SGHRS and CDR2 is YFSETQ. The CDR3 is CASSSDRATEAFF. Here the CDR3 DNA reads TGCGCCAGCAGCTCCGACAGGGCCACTGAAGCTTTCTTT.

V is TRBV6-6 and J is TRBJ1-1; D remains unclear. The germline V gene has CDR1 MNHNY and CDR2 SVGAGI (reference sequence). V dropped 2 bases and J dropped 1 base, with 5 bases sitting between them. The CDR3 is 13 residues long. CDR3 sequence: CASSYGGNTEAFF. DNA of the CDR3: TGTGCCAGCAGTTACGGAGGGAACACTGAAGCTTTCTTT.

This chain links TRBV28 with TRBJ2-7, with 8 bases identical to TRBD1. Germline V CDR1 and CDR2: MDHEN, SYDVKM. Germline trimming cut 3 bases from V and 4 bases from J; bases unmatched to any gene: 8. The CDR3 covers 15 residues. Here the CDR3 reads CASSFRRTGGYEQYF. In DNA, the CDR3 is TGTGCCAGCAGTTTTCGACGAACAGGGGGTTACGAGCAGTACTTC.

The CDR3, as DNA: TGTGCCAGTAGTATGGGGACAGCCACCGACGAGCAGTACTTC. Protein sequence: CASSMGTATDEQYF. The chain links TRBV19 to TRBJ2-7; TRBD1 matches 7 bases. V shed 3 bases, J shed 5 bases, and the junction held 7 bases outside the gene matches. The length of the CDR3 is 14 residues. CDR1 is LNHDA and CDR2 is SQIVND in the germline V gene (reference sequence). Looking up the rest from reference TRBV19 and TRBJ2-7 gives the full variable domain: DGGITQSPKYLFRKEGQNVTLSCEQNLNHDAMYWYRQDPGQGLRLIYYSQIVNDFQKGDIAEGYSVSREKKESFPLTVTSAQKNPTAFYLCASSMGTATDEQYFGPGTRLTVT.

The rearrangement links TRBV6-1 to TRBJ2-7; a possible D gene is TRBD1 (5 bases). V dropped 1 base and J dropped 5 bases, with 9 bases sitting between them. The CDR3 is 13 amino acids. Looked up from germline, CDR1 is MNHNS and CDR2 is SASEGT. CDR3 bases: TGTGCCAGCAGTGAAGTGCCCAGGGACGAGCAGTACTTC. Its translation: CASSEVPRDEQYF.

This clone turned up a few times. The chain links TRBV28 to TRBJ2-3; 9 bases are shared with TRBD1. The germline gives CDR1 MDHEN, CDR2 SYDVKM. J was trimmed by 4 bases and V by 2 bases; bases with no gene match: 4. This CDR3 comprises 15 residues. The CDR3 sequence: CASSLGGQGADTQYF. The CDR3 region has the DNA TGTGCCAGCAGTTTAGGGGGACAGGGTGCAGATACGCAGTATTTT. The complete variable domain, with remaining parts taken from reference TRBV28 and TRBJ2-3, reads DVKVTQSSRYLVKRTGEKVFLECVQDMDHENMFWYRQDPGLGLRLIYFSYDVKMKEKGDIPEGYSVSREKKERFSLILESASTNQTSMYLCASSLGGQGADTQYFGPGTRLTVL.

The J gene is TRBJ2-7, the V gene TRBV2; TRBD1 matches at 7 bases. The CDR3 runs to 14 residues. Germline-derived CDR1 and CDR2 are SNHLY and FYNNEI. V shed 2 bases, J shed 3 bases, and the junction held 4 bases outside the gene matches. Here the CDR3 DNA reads TGTGCCAGCAGTGAACCCAGGGGGAACTACGAGCAGTACTTC. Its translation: CASSEPRGNYEQYF.

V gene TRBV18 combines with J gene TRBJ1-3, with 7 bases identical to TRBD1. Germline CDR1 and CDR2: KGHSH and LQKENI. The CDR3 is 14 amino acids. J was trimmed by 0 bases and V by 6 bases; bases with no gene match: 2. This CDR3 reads CASSDRVSGNTIYF. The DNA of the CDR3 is TGTGCCAGCTCCGACAGGGTCTCTGGAAACACCATATATTTT.

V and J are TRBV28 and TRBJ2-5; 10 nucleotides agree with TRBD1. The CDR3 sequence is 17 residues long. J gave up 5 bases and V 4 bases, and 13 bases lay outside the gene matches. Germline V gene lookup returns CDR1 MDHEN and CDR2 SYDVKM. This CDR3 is CASSSDMRGQGTETQYF. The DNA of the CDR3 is TGTGCCAGCAGTTCGGATATGAGGGGACAGGGGACCGAGACCCAGTACTTC.